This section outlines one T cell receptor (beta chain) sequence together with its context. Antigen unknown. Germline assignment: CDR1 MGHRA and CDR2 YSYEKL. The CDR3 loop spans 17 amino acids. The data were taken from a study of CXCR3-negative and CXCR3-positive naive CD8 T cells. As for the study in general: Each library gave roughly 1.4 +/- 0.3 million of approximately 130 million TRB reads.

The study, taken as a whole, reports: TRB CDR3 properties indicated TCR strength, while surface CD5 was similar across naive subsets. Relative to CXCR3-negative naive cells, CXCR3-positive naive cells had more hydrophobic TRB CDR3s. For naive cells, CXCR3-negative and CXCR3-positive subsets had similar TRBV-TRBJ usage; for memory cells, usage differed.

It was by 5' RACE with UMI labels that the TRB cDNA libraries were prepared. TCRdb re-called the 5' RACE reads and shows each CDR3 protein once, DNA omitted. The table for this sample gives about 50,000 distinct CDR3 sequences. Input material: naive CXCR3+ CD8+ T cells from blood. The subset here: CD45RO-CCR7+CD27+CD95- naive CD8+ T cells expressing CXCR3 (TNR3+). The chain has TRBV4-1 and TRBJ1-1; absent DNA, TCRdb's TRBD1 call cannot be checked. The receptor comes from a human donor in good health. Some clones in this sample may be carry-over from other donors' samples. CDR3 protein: CASSQDLGFPGNTEAFF.